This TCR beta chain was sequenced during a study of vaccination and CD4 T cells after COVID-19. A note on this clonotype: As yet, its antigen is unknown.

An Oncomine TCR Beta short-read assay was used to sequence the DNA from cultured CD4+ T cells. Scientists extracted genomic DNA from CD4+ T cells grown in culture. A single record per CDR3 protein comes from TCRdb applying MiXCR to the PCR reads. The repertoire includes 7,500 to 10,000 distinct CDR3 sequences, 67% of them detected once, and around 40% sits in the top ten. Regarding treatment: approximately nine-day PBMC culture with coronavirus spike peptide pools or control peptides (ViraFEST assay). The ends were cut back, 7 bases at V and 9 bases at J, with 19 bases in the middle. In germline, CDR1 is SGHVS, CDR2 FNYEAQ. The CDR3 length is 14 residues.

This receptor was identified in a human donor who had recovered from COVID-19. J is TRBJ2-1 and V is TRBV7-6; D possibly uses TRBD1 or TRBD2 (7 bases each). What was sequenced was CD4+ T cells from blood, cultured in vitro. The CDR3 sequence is CASTPLGGGGEQFF. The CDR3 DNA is TGTGCCAGCACCCCATTAGGGGGCGGGGGTGAGCAGTTCTTC.